The next 6 T cell receptor beta chains were all read from a single sample in a study of blood T cells in healthy people across ages. The use of a sample-barcoded 5' primer and a J-beta primer mix characterized a second PCR of about 7 to 12 cycles. Each CDR3 protein is one row after TCRdb ran MiXCR on the 5' RACE reads. The sample holds approximately 800,000 distinct CDR3 sequences, 35% to 40% seen once. The sequenced sample consisted of blood. These receptors were obtained from a man aged 18 to 29 in good health.

This chain connects TRBV5-1 to TRBJ2-6; a weak D match, TRBD2 (5 bases). The V gene lost 3 bases and the J gene lost 5 bases, with 6 bases spanning the gap. The CDR3 covers 13 residues. CDR1 and CDR2 from the germline V gene are SGHRS and YFSETQ. CDR3 DNA: TGCGCCAGCAGCTCGGGATGGGCCAACGTCCTGACTTTC. Encoded protein: CASSSGWANVLTF.

This clonotype occurred many times. CDR3 sequence reads: CASSLGGGEGEQYF. The CDR3 coding sequence is TGTGCCAGCAGCTTAGGTGGGGGCGAGGGCGAGCAGTACTTC. The chain has TRBV7-2 and TRBJ2-7, with a weak D call TRBD1 (6 bases). Germline lookup yields CDR1 SGHTA and CDR2 FQGNSA. The CDR3 loop spans 14 amino acids. The V end was cut by 1 base, the J end by 6 bases, with 13 bases between.

The chain combines TRBV12-3 or TRBV12-4 with TRBJ1-2; D may be TRBD1 (5 bases). The germline V and J ends were trimmed by 7 bases and 5 bases, with 14 bases remaining between them. CDR3 length: 13 amino acids. CDR3 DNA: TGTGCCAGCACCCCCCAGGGAGTATATGGCTACACCTTC. It translates to CASTPQGVYGYTF.

At least ten counts were recorded for this clonotype. The chain employs TRBV4-3 and TRBJ2-5, with 10 bases aligning to TRBD2. The CDR3 is 17 amino acids. Germline V CDR1 and CDR2: LGHNA, YSLEER. J gave up 5 bases and V 0 bases, and 9 bases lay outside the gene matches. CDR3 sequence reads: CASSQEASGGLTETQYF. Written as DNA, the CDR3 is TGCGCCAGCAGCCAAGAGGCTAGCGGGGGCCTTACGGAGACCCAGTACTTC.

CDR3 DNA sequence: TGCAGTGTGGAGTGGGGGGCCCCTAATGAAAAACTGTTTTTT. Amino acids: CSVEWGAPNEKLFF. The chain uses TRBV20-1 and TRBJ1-4, with a tentative D call TRBD1 (6 bases). This CDR3 comprises 14 residues. Germline CDR1 reads DFQATT; CDR2 reads SNEGSKA (reference sequence). Trimming cost V 7 bases and J 3 bases, with 15 bases left between them.

This sequence joins TRBV14 and TRBJ1-2; 8 bases match TRBD1. Losses at the gene ends were 1 base for V and 1 base for J; bases not matched to a gene: 8. The CDR3 has 17 residues. The germline V gene encodes CDR1 SGHDN and CDR2 FVKESK. The CDR3 protein is CASSQASRTGINYGYTF. In DNA, the CDR3 is TGTGCCAGCAGCCAAGCTTCCAGGACAGGGATTAACTATGGCTACACCTTC.